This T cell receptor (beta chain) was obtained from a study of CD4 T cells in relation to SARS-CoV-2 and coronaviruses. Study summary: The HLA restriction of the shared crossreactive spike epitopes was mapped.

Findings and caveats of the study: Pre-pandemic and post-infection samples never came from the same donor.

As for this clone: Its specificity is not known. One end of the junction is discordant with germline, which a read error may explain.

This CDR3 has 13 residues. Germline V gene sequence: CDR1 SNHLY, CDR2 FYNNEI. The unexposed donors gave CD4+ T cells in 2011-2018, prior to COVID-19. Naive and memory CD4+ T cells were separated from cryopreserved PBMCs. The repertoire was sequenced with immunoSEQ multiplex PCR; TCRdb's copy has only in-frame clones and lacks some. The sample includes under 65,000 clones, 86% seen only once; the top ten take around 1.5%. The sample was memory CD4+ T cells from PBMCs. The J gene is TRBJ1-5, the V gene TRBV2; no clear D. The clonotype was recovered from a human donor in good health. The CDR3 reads CASSEDTIQPQHF. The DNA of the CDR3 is TGTGCCAGCAGCGAAGATACTATCCAGCCCCAGCATTTT.